The 15 T cell receptor beta chains below come from one sample, sequenced in a study of blood T cell repertoires in COVID-19. Some clones are missing from TCRdb's copy, which holds only in-frame ones; the method was immunoSEQ multiplex PCR. This sample has around 62,000 clones; 88% occur once, and the top ten carry roughly 4%. Input material: peripheral blood. Every receptor here comes from a human donor in a cohort sampled during active COVID-19.

V gene TRBV11-2 combines with J gene TRBJ2-2; the match to TRBD1 covers 8 bases. The ends lost 5 bases at V and 3 bases at J; junction bases unmatched: 5. There are 15 residues in the CDR3. Germline V CDR1 and CDR2: SGHAT, FQNNGV. CDR3 sequence: CASSPTGGHTGELFF. CDR3 nucleotide sequence: TGTGCCAGCAGCCCTACAGGGGGTCACACCGGGGAGCTGTTTTTT.

The rearrangement links TRBV12-3 or TRBV12-4 to TRBJ2-7, with a possible D match to TRBD1 (5 bases). With 6 bases removed from V and 2 bases from J, the gap between germline ends came to 5 bases. CDR3 length: 11 amino acids. CDR3 DNA sequence: TGTGCCAGCAGGGGGCCCTACGAGCAGTACTTC. Protein: CASRGPYEQYF.

The chain recombines TRBV5-4 with TRBJ2-5, with 8 bases fitting TRBD2. Germline loops: CDR1 SGHNT, CDR2 YYREEE (reference sequence). The length of the CDR3 is 15 residues. The V gene end was trimmed by 2 bases and the J gene end by 5 bases; junction bases not matched to a gene: 8. As DNA, the CDR3 is TGTGCCAGCAGCTTAGAGCGGGGGTCGCGGGAGACCCAGTACTTC. It codes for CASSLERGSRETQYF.

The V gene is TRBV28, the J gene TRBJ2-7, with 8 bases that match TRBD2. The junction had 6 bases not matched to a gene; V was cut back by 7 bases and J by 4 bases. Per the germline V gene, CDR1 is MDHEN and CDR2 is SYDVKM. CDR3 length: 13 residues. The CDR3 region has the DNA TGTGCCAGCACCACGGGAGGGCAATACGAGCAGTACTTC. Translating it yields CASTTGGQYEQYF.

The V and J genes are TRBV5-5 and TRBJ2-7, with a weak D call TRBD1 (5 bases). V lost 0 bases to trimming and J lost 2 bases, with 18 bases between them. This CDR3 is 17 amino acids long. Germline lookup yields CDR1 SGHKS and CDR2 YYEKEE (reference sequence). The DNA of the CDR3 is TGTGCCAGCAGCTTGGCTGCGTCGGAAGGGGTAGCCTACGAGCAGTACTTC. Translation: CASSLAASEGVAYEQYF.

This chain joins TRBV6-6 and TRBJ1-5, with D tentatively TRBD1 (6 bases). Germline CDR1 and CDR2: MNHNY and SVGAGI (reference sequence). This CDR3 has 15 amino acids. Trimming cost V 6 bases and J 3 bases, with 15 bases left between them. CDR3 coding DNA: TGTGCCAGCAGACAGCCGGGGGGGCTCAATCAGCCCCAGCATTTT. Its translation is CASRQPGGLNQPQHF.

This rearrangement joins TRBV6-6 to TRBJ2-7; TRBD1 is a possible D gene (6 bases). The CDR3 is 14 residues long. Between the trimmed V and J ends, which lost 5 bases and 2 bases, there was a span of 13 bases. Germline CDR1 reads MNHNY; CDR2 reads SVGAGI (reference sequence). The CDR3 spells CASSKPGQAYEQYF. The CDR3 DNA reads as TGTGCCAGCAGTAAACCGGGACAAGCCTACGAGCAGTACTTC.

The chain combines TRBV6-2 or TRBV6-3 with TRBJ2-3, with D perhaps matching TRBD1 (5 bases). Germline V lookup: CDR1 MNHEY, CDR2 SVGEGT. V lost 0 bases and J 10 bases, leaving 11 bases between the germline ends. CDR3 length: 13 residues. The CDR3 loop is CASSYSVARAQYF. CDR3 DNA sequence: TGTGCCAGCAGTTACTCGGTAGCCAGGGCGCAGTATTTT.

V and J are TRBV27 and TRBJ2-3, with 10 bases that match TRBD2. The germline V gene encodes CDR1 MNHEY and CDR2 SMNVEV (reference sequence). The CDR3 has 15 amino acids. The junction had 5 bases not matched to a gene; V was cut back by 4 bases and J by 4 bases. CDR3 DNA: TGTGCCAGCAGTTCAGGTCTAGCGGGGGCAGATACGCAGTATTTT. This gives the protein CASSSGLAGADTQYF.

The chain recombines TRBV24-1 with TRBJ2-7; D is perhaps TRBD2 (5 bases). Germline CDR1 KGHDR, CDR2 SFDVKD. This CDR3 has 14 residues. V was clipped by 2 bases and J by 6 bases, with 13 bases between them. In nucleotides, the CDR3 is TGTGCCACCAGTGATTCTCGGGAACTCTTCGAGCAGTACTTC. This codes for CATSDSRELFEQYF.

The rearrangement joins TRBV10-1 to TRBJ2-3, with 11 bases matching TRBD2. Germline values: CDR1 WNHNN, CDR2 SYGVQD (reference sequence). V lost 9 bases and J lost 5; bases outside the gene matches: 13. This CDR3 region has 16 residues. CDR3 amino acids: CASSLHGTSGKDTQYF. In DNA form, the CDR3 reads TGCGCCAGTTCCCTCCATGGGACTAGCGGAAAAGATACGCAGTATTTT.

V and J are TRBV5-5 and TRBJ2-7; 11 bases are a match to TRBD2. Trimming took 2 bases from V and 4 from J; bases not matched to a gene: 8. This CDR3 is built from 16 residues. Germline V gene sequence: CDR1 SGHKS, CDR2 YYEKEE (reference sequence). CDR3 in DNA: TGTGCCAGCAGCTTATCGACTAGCGGGATATTATACGAGCAGTACTTC. Its translation: CASSLSTSGILYEQYF.

The chain combines TRBV5-4 with TRBJ1-3; 7 nucleotides agree with TRBD1. The CDR3 consists of 17 residues. CDR1 and CDR2 (germline): SGHNT, YYREEE (reference sequence). The ends lost 0 bases at V and 0 bases at J; junction bases unmatched: 6. Here the CDR3 reads CASSLGGTDLSGNTIYF. The CDR3 DNA sequence: TGTGCCAGCAGCTTGGGAGGGACAGACCTCTCTGGAAACACCATATATTTT.

V and J are TRBV2 and TRBJ1-5; D possibly corresponds to TRBD1 (6 bases). Trimming took 4 bases from V and 4 from J, leaving 8 bases between them. The CDR3 has 13 residues. Germline V gene lookup returns CDR1 SNHLY and CDR2 FYNNEI. The CDR3 DNA is TGTGCCAGCAGTGCCAGGGGTAATCAGCCCCAGCATTTT. Its protein product is CASSARGNQPQHF.

The J gene is TRBJ2-7, the V gene TRBV7-9; D perhaps matches TRBD2 (6 bases). V lost 0 bases, J lost 7 bases, and 13 bases lay in between. Looked up from germline, CDR1 is SEHNR and CDR2 is FQNEAQ (reference sequence). The CDR3 runs to 14 residues. In DNA, the CDR3 is TGTGCCAGCAGCTTAGCGGGACTTTTGTCTGAGCAGTACTTC. Translating gives CASSLAGLLSEQYF.